These 14 T cell receptor beta chains were sequenced from one sample in a study of shared clonotypes between healthy human individuals. The table came from immunoSEQ multiplex PCR; TCRdb's copy has only in-frame clones and leaves some out. The table records roughly 1,500,000 clones, approximately 98.5% of them present only once. The sequencing input was naive CD4+ T cells sorted from blood. Subset meaning: CD45RA+ positively selected. The receptors here all came from a man aged 25-45 years in good health.

The V gene is TRBV18, the J gene TRBJ2-2, with D unclear. The CDR3 is 15 amino acids. V lost 3 bases, J lost 1 base, and 9 bases lay in between. Germline V gives CDR1 KGHSH, CDR2 LQKENI. CDR3 coding DNA: TGTGCCAGCTCACCTACGAGTGAGAACACCGGGGAGCTGTTTTTT. This encodes CASSPTSENTGELFF.

The chain couples TRBV18 to TRBJ2-1; 10 nucleotides align to TRBD2. Germline V lookup: CDR1 KGHSH, CDR2 LQKENI. The CDR3 covers 14 residues. The V and J ends lost 5 bases and 5 bases, in that order; junction bases with no gene match: 3. The DNA of the CDR3 is TGTGCCAGCTCATCTAGCGGGAGAAACAATGAGCAGTTCTTC. It encodes CASSSSGRNNEQFF.

This chain links TRBV5-5 with TRBJ1-2; D is unclear. The germline V gene has CDR1 SGHKS and CDR2 YYEKEE (reference sequence). This CDR3 region has 14 residues. Trimming removed 4 bases at V and 2 bases at J, with 12 bases between. The CDR3 DNA is TGTGCCAGCAGCACCGTAGGAGCAAACTATGGCTACACCTTC. It yields the protein CASSTVGANYGYTF.

This sequence joins TRBV13 and TRBJ2-1; perhaps TRBD2 as D (6 bases). The CDR3 length is 14 residues. From germline, CDR1 is PRHDT and CDR2 FYEKMQ (reference sequence). Between the trimmed V and J ends, which lost 5 bases and 10 bases, there was a span of 18 bases. The CDR3 DNA follows: TGTGCCAGCAGCAGCCGGGGGACTCTCAGGGAGCAGTTCTTC. Translation: CASSSRGTLREQFF.

The chain couples TRBV29-1 to TRBJ2-1; TRBD2 aligns across 10 bases. Trimming cost V 2 bases and J 2 bases; bases outside gene matches: 15. The germline V gene encodes CDR1 SQVTM and CDR2 ANQGSEA. The CDR3 sequence is 19 residues long. CDR3 residues: CSVERIGIGSGRTYNEQFF. The CDR3 DNA sequence: TGCAGCGTTGAAAGGATTGGGATTGGTAGCGGGAGGACCTACAATGAGCAGTTCTTC.

This chain uses TRBV19 with TRBJ2-7; D perhaps matches TRBD1 (6 bases). V was shortened by 9 bases and J by 6 bases, with 18 bases between the two germline ends. The germline V gene encodes CDR1 LNHDA and CDR2 SQIVND (reference sequence). The CDR3 is made up of 13 amino acids. DNA of the CDR3: TGTGCCAGACAGACAGGTAAAAATGGCGAGCAGTACTTC. As protein: CARQTGKNGEQYF.

V usage is TRBV27 and J usage is TRBJ2-5; a possible D gene is TRBD2 (6 bases). The CDR3 contains 16 residues. Trimming removed 1 base at V and 5 bases at J, with 17 bases between. The germline V gene encodes CDR1 MNHEY and CDR2 SMNVEV (reference sequence). The CDR3, as DNA: TGTGCCAGCAGTTTATTTGGGGGAGGTCGGTTGGAGACCCAGTACTTC. Translated, it gives CASSLFGGGRLETQYF.

In the case of this clone: The sample contains more than one DNA sequence encoding this CDR3. The rearrangement links TRBV7-2 to TRBJ2-7; the D is unclear. The CDR3 consists of 13 residues. Trimming shortened V by 1 base and J by 2 bases, and 6 bases separated the two germline ends. CDR1 SGHTA and CDR2 FQGNSA come from the germline V gene. CDR3 DNA sequence: TGTGCCAGCAGCTTAGTCGTGGCCTACGAGCAGTACTTC. Residues: CASSLVVAYEQYF.

The chain carries TRBV6-4 and TRBJ2-3; 7 bases align to TRBD1. CDR3 length equals 14 residues. Germline V lookup: CDR1 MRHNA, CDR2 SNTAGT. V shed 5 bases and J 3 bases; nucleotides not matched to a gene: 5. CDR3 DNA sequence: TGTGCCAGCAGTAGACAGGGAAGGACAGATACGCAGTATTTT. Translation gives CASSRQGRTDTQYF.

The CDR3 protein is CASSGRGELYGYTF. The CDR3 nucleotides read TGTGCCAGCAGCGGTCGGGGGGAACTTTATGGCTACACCTTC. The chain is built from TRBV9 and TRBJ1-2; D perhaps matches TRBD1 (5 bases). Trimming shortened V by 3 bases and J by 5 bases, and 14 bases separated the two germline ends. This CDR3 is 14 amino acids long. Germline-derived CDR1 and CDR2 are SGDLS and YYNGEE.

The chain joins TRBV7-9 to TRBJ1-3; 9 bases are shared with TRBD1. The length of the CDR3 is 19 residues. Germline CDR1 is SEHNR and CDR2 is FQNEAQ (reference sequence). J was trimmed by 2 bases and V by 4 bases; bases with no gene match: 15. The CDR3 sequence is CASSSLGTGLTEPGNTIYF. In DNA form, the CDR3 reads TGTGCCAGCAGCTCTCTCGGGACAGGGTTGACAGAGCCTGGAAACACCATATATTTT.

The chain links TRBV5-1 to TRBJ1-5, with 7 bases lining up with TRBD1. From germline, CDR1 is SGHRS and CDR2 YFSETQ. The J segment lost 7 bases and the V segment lost 4 bases, leaving 8 bases of the junction unmatched. CDR3 length: 14 amino acids. DNA of the CDR3: TGCGCCAGCAGCCGGGACAGTTTATCGCAGCCCCAGCATTTT. This sequence encodes CASSRDSLSQPQHF.

For the CDR3, the DNA is TGTGCCAGCAGCTTAGGGGACTACTATTGGACCGGGGAGCTGTTTTTT. Translated, it gives CASSLGDYYWTGELFF. This chain connects TRBV7-9 to TRBJ2-2, with TRBD2 matching 7 bases. Germline assignment: CDR1 SEHNR and CDR2 FQNEAQ (reference sequence). Germline trimming cut 1 base from V and 5 bases from J; bases unmatched to any gene: 7. This CDR3 spans 16 amino acids.

The genes are TRBV4-1 and TRBJ1-1; D not certain. Per germline, CDR1 MGHRA and CDR2 YSYEKL. Trimming cost V 2 bases and J 1 base, with 8 bases left between them. The CDR3 contains 14 residues. The CDR3 DNA is TGCGCCAGCAGCCAACCTCGGCCGAACACTGAAGCTTTCTTT. Protein product: CASSQPRPNTEAFF.